The 32 T cell receptor beta chains listed next were all sequenced from one sample in a study of tumor-infiltrating lymphocytes in localized non-small cell lung cancer. The table came from immunoSEQ multiplex PCR; TCRdb's copy has only in-frame clones and leaves some out. The table lists about 9,200 clones, 60% of them singletons. The sample was uninvolved lung tissue not adjacent to the tumor. Receptors originate from a human donor with non-small cell lung cancer.

This clone occurred once. V gene TRBV4-2 combines with J gene TRBJ1-5; TRBD1 matches 7 bases. The CDR3 contains 15 residues. In germline, CDR1 is LGHNA, CDR2 YNFKEQ. V gave up 0 bases and J gave up 1 base; unmatched junction bases: 0. The CDR3 loop reads CASSQEGQSNQPQHF. The CDR3 bases are TGTGCCAGCAGCCAAGAGGGACAGAGCAATCAGCCCCAGCATTTT.

This clone was recorded only once. J is TRBJ1-1 and V is TRBV6-6, with D possibly matching TRBD1 (5 bases). From germline, CDR1 is MNHNY and CDR2 SVGAGI (reference sequence). The CDR3 contains 11 residues. Trimming took off 8 bases at V and 8 bases at J, with 12 bases between the two ends. This CDR3 reads CASGGVLEAFF. The CDR3 DNA follows: TGTGCCAGCGGGGGGGTATTGGAAGCTTTCTTT.

The V and J genes are TRBV6-6 and TRBJ2-7, with D hard to call. This CDR3 spans 11 amino acids. The ends were cut back, 3 bases at V and 5 bases at J, with 5 bases in the middle. CDR1 and CDR2 from the germline V gene are MNHNY and SVGAGI (reference sequence). This CDR3 is CASSYVNEQYF. The CDR3 coding sequence is TGTGCCAGCAGTTATGTGAACGAGCAGTACTTC.

The gene calls are TRBV10-3 and TRBJ1-2; 9 bases are a match to TRBD1. This CDR3 spans 17 amino acids. J gave up 4 bases and V 0 bases, and 9 bases lay outside the gene matches. Looked up from germline, CDR1 is ENHRY and CDR2 is SYGVKD. The CDR3 protein is CAISESGTGTGGYGYTF. As DNA, the CDR3 is TGTGCCATCAGTGAGTCGGGGACAGGGACAGGAGGCTATGGCTACACCTTC.

This clone was detected once. The chain links TRBV29-1 to TRBJ2-4, with 8 positions matching TRBD1. The V segment lost 6 bases and the J segment 1 base; nucleotides outside the gene matches: 2. Germline loops: CDR1 SQVTM, CDR2 ANQGSEA. The CDR3 has 13 amino acids. The CDR3, as DNA: TGCAGCGTCCGGGACAGGGCCAAAAACATTCAGTACTTC. It translates to CSVRDRAKNIQYF.

With respect to this clone: The junction differs from germline at one of its ends, possibly a read error. V is TRBV7-7 and J is TRBJ2-7, with D possibly TRBD1 on 6 matching bases. Germline-derived CDR1 and CDR2 are SSHAT and FNYEAQ (reference sequence). The CDR3 covers 16 residues. CDR3 amino acids: CASSLGSNRDPDEQYF. CDR3 DNA sequence: TGTGCTAGCAGCTTAGGAAGTAACAGGGACCCTGACGAGCAGTACTTC.

This clone was seen a handful of times. The CDR3 here is CASSPLTGPTSYEQYF. As DNA, the CDR3 is TGTGCCAGCAGTCCGTTGACAGGGCCGACCTCCTACGAGCAGTACTTC. The rearrangement links TRBV28 to TRBJ2-7; TRBD1 matches 7 bases. Trimming at V came to 5 bases and at J to 0 bases, leaving 10 bases not matched to a gene. The CDR3 totals 16 residues. The germline V gene has CDR1 MDHEN and CDR2 SYDVKM.

The genes are TRBV27 and TRBJ2-1, with D possibly being TRBD1 (7 bases). Trimming removed 7 bases at V and 5 bases at J, with 18 bases between. Germline V lookup: CDR1 MNHEY, CDR2 SMNVEV (reference sequence). The CDR3 runs 15 residues. This CDR3 reads CASTKAGQRNNEQFF. The CDR3 nucleotides are TGTGCCAGCACCAAGGCGGGACAGAGGAACAATGAGCAGTTCTTC.

This clone occurred a few times. The chain links TRBV7-6 to TRBJ2-7; 12 bases line up with TRBD2. CDR1 and CDR2 (germline): SGHVS, FNYEAQ. Germline trimming cut 5 bases from V and 4 bases from J; bases unmatched to any gene: 6. CDR3 size: 15 residues. The CDR3 protein is CASSPGTSGRYEQYF. The CDR3 DNA is TGTGCCAGCAGCCCCGGGACTAGCGGGCGATACGAGCAGTACTTC.

This clone was recorded a few times. V and J are TRBV2 and TRBJ1-1, with 7 bases fitting TRBD1. CDR1 and CDR2 (germline): SNHLY, FYNNEI. Trimming took 6 bases from V and 6 from J; bases not matched to a gene: 10. The CDR3 is 14 amino acids. CDR3 sequence reads: CASSPTGTFAEAFF. DNA of the CDR3: TGTGCCAGCAGCCCGACAGGGACCTTCGCTGAAGCTTTCTTT.

The V gene is TRBV19, the J gene TRBJ2-4; TRBD1 is a possible D gene (5 bases). The V end lost 4 bases, the J end lost 1 base, and 8 bases lay between the germline ends. The germline gives CDR1 LNHDA, CDR2 SQIVND (reference sequence). The CDR3 consists of 14 residues. The CDR3 region is CASSTTVAKNIQYF. The CDR3 DNA is TGTGCCAGTAGTACGACAGTGGCCAAAAACATTCAGTACTTC.

The V call is TRBV7-3, the J call TRBJ2-2; D is ambiguous. The germline gives CDR1 SGHTA, CDR2 FQGTGA. V dropped 5 bases and J dropped 6 bases, with 16 bases sitting between them. The CDR3 runs to 15 residues. The DNA for the CDR3 is TGTGCCAGCAGCCAATCCGGACCCTCTCCCGGGGAGCTGTTTTTT. It translates to CASSQSGPSPGELFF.

This clone was observed a handful of times. This chain links TRBV4-2 with TRBJ1-5; D possibly corresponds to TRBD1 (6 bases). The CDR3 totals 16 residues. Germline assignment: CDR1 LGHNA and CDR2 YNFKEQ. V lost 0 bases to trimming and J lost 3 bases, with 12 bases between them. The CDR3 region is CASSQEVQGHNQPQHF. The DNA of the CDR3 is TGTGCCAGCAGCCAAGAGGTGCAGGGACACAATCAGCCCCAGCATTTT.

The chain is built from TRBV5-1 and TRBJ2-6, with 8 positions matching TRBD1. Trimming cost V 4 bases and J 4 bases; bases outside gene matches: 7. The CDR3 spans 16 residues. CDR1 SGHRS and CDR2 YFSETQ come from the germline V gene. CDR3 region: CASSIHRGEGANVLTF. In DNA form, the CDR3 reads TGCGCCAGCAGCATCCACAGGGGGGAAGGGGCCAACGTCCTGACTTTC.

This clone is medium-sized. V usage is TRBV11-2 and J usage is TRBJ1-3; no clear D. Germline V CDR1 and CDR2: SGHAT, FQNNGV. The length of the CDR3 is 15 residues. Trimming removed 0 bases at V and 3 bases at J, with 9 bases between. The CDR3 sequence is CASSLDLERGNTIYF. In DNA, the CDR3 is TGTGCCAGCAGCTTAGATTTGGAGCGTGGAAACACCATATATTTT.

This clone was observed a handful of times. The rearrangement joins TRBV5-5 to TRBJ2-7; TRBD2 matches at 13 bases. The V gene end was trimmed by 2 bases and the J gene end by 2 bases; junction bases not matched to a gene: 10. This CDR3 has 18 residues. CDR1 and CDR2 from the germline V gene are SGHKS and YYEKEE (reference sequence). In DNA form, the CDR3 reads TGTGCCAGCAGCTTAGGACTAGCGGGGGTAGGTACCGCCTACGAGCAGTACTTC. Amino acid sequence: CASSLGLAGVGTAYEQYF.

This clone appeared a single time. CDR3: CASSVVSGGTPEAFF. The DNA for the CDR3 is TGTGCCAGCAGCGTCGTGTCAGGCGGGACCCCTGAAGCTTTCTTT. The rearrangement uses TRBV7-3 and TRBJ1-1, with D perhaps TRBD1 (5 bases). Germline lookup yields CDR1 SGHTA and CDR2 FQGTGA. The CDR3 spans 15 residues. V was cut by 5 bases and J by 6 bases, with 19 bases left in between.

This clone has just a few counts. CDR3 residues: CASSPPNLNTEAFF. DNA for the CDR3: TGTGCCAGCAGTCCCCCAAACCTGAACACTGAAGCTTTCTTT. The V and J genes are TRBV28 and TRBJ1-1; unclear D gene. Trimming left V 5 bases short and J 0 bases short, with 10 bases between. Germline V gene sequence: CDR1 MDHEN, CDR2 SYDVKM. The CDR3 extends over 14 amino acids.

This chain joins TRBV19 and TRBJ1-2; 7 nucleotides align to TRBD1. Trimming at V came to 5 bases and at J to 8 bases, leaving 20 bases not matched to a gene. Germline CDR1 reads LNHDA; CDR2 reads SQIVND (reference sequence). The CDR3 consists of 17 residues. As DNA, the CDR3 is TGTGCCAGTAGTGCCGGTGGGGGGGGACAGAAGGTGAGCGGCTACACCTTC. Its translation: CASSAGGGGQKVSGYTF.

As DNA, the CDR3 is TGCGCCAGCAGCCAAGACAGTTTATCCTACGAGCAGTACTTC. Its protein product is CASSQDSLSYEQYF. V gene TRBV4-3 combines with J gene TRBJ2-7; D is unresolved. The CDR3 covers 14 residues. Trimming left V 0 bases short and J 1 base short, with 7 bases between. Germline assignment: CDR1 LGHNA and CDR2 YSLEER.

This clone was counted once. The junction departs from germline at one end; a sequencing error may be responsible. The J gene is TRBJ2-2, the V gene TRBV7-7; the D gene is possibly TRBD1 (6 bases). CDR1 and CDR2 from the germline V gene are SSHAT and FNYEAQ (reference sequence). This CDR3 spans 15 amino acids. The CDR3 sequence is CASSFGTPDTGELFF. The CDR3 DNA follows: TGTGCTAGCAGCTTCGGGACACCCGACACCGGGGAGCTGTTTTTT.

The chain has TRBV9 and TRBJ2-1; TRBD1 agrees at 9 bases. The CDR3 contains 15 residues. The germline V gene has CDR1 SGDLS and CDR2 YYNGEE. The J segment lost 8 bases and the V segment lost 2 bases, leaving 8 bases of the junction unmatched. CDR3 sequence: CASSVGQGASHEQFF. As DNA, the CDR3 is TGTGCCAGCAGCGTGGGACAGGGCGCTTCTCATGAGCAGTTCTTC.

Only a few counts were recorded for this clone. CDR3 nucleotides: TGTGCCAGCAGTCCCAGGGGGCCAGAAAAACTGTTTTTT. Its translation is CASSPRGPEKLFF. The J gene is TRBJ1-4, the V gene TRBV6-5; the match to TRBD1 covers 8 bases. The CDR3 totals 13 residues. V was clipped by 5 bases and J by 8 bases; unmatched bases: 4. Germline CDR1 reads MNHEY; CDR2 reads SVGAGI.

The J gene is TRBJ2-1, the V gene TRBV6-5, with no clear D. The length of the CDR3 is 15 residues. The germline gives CDR1 MNHEY, CDR2 SVGAGI. Trimming shortened V by 7 bases and J by 0 bases, and 13 bases separated the two germline ends. The DNA of the CDR3 is TGTGCCAGCACCCACGACCGGAGCTCCTACAATGAGCAGTTCTTC. This codes for CASTHDRSSYNEQFF.

The rearrangement uses TRBV15 and TRBJ1-1, with D unresolved. The CDR3 has 15 amino acids. The V gene's germline CDR1 is LNHNV and CDR2 YYDKDF (reference sequence). Trimming stripped 0 bases from V and 5 bases from J, with 13 bases between. CDR3 sequence: CATSRDLKLRTEAFF. The CDR3 nucleotides read TGTGCCACCAGCAGAGATTTGAAGTTGAGGACTGAAGCTTTCTTT.

Only a few counts were recorded for this clone. The J gene is TRBJ2-7, the V gene TRBV5-1; D is unclear. The germline V gene has CDR1 SGHRS and CDR2 YFSETQ. There are 14 residues in the CDR3. The ends were cut back, 5 bases at V and 2 bases at J, with 14 bases in the middle. CDR3 DNA: TGCGCCAGCAGGATGTTCGAACAACCCTACGAGCAGTACTTC. As protein: CASRMFEQPYEQYF.

V and J are TRBV7-6 and TRBJ1-1; a possible D gene is TRBD1 (5 bases). The CDR3 has 15 amino acids. Per the germline V gene, CDR1 is SGHVS and CDR2 is FNYEAQ. The V end lost 1 base, the J end lost 2 bases, and 11 bases lay between the germline ends. The CDR3, as DNA: TGTGCCAGCAGCTTAGAGCAGGGATCTAACACTGAAGCTTTCTTT. Translation gives CASSLEQGSNTEAFF.

The rearrangement joins TRBV4-1 to TRBJ1-2; 7 bases agree with TRBD1. The CDR3 is made up of 15 amino acids. Germline CDR1 reads MGHRA; CDR2 reads YSYEKL. Germline trimming cut 4 bases from V and 0 bases from J; bases unmatched to any gene: 5. CDR3 nucleotide sequence: TGCGCCAGCAGCCTAGGGACAGACGCTAACTATGGCTACACCTTC. Encoded protein: CASSLGTDANYGYTF.

This clone was detected a few times. The chain has TRBV5-6 and TRBJ2-1; D might be TRBD2 (5 bases). The length of the CDR3 is 16 residues. CDR1 is SGHDT, CDR2 YYEEEE, per germline. Trimming left V 2 bases short and J 12 bases short, with 24 bases between. Here the CDR3 DNA reads TGTGCCAGCAGCTTAATTGGACGTAGCGTCGTCGATGGGCAGTTCTTC. This translates into CASSLIGRSVVDGQFF. Drawing the rest from reference TRBV5-6 and TRBJ2-1, the complete variable domain is DAGVTQSPTHLIKTRGQQVTLRCSPKSGHDTVSWYQQALGQGPQFIFQYYEEEERQRGNFPDRFSGHQFPNYSSELNVNALLLGDSALYLCASSLIGRSVVDGQFFGPGTRLTVL.

This clone was detected only a few times. This sequence joins TRBV6-4 and TRBJ2-1; 10 bases map to TRBD2. The CDR3 loop spans 13 amino acids. After removal of 5 bases from V and 6 bases from J, the junction contained 1 base not matched to a gene. CDR1 and CDR2 (germline): MRHNA, SNTAGT. The CDR3 coding sequence is TGTGCCAGCAGTAGCGGGGGGGCCAATGAGCAGTTCTTC. Protein sequence: CASSSGGANEQFF.

The V gene is TRBV9, the J gene TRBJ1-1; TRBD1 matches 7 bases. Per the germline V gene, CDR1 is SGDLS and CDR2 is YYNGEE. The CDR3 loop spans 14 amino acids. With V trimmed by 3 bases and J by 3 bases, 5 bases remained unmatched. The CDR3 region is CASSGTGGYTEAFF. CDR3 nucleotide sequence: TGTGCCAGCAGCGGGACAGGCGGGTACACTGAAGCTTTCTTT. Full variable domain (rest looked up from reference TRBV9 and TRBJ1-1): DSGVTQTPKHLITATGQRVTLRCSPRSGDLSVYWYQQSLDQGLQFLIQYYNGEERAKGNILERFSAQQFPDLHSELNLSSLELGDSALYFCASSGTGGYTEAFFGQGTRLTVV.

This clone was seen once. The rearrangement joins TRBV27 to TRBJ2-2; a possible D gene is TRBD2 (6 bases). In germline, CDR1 is MNHEY, CDR2 SMNVEV (reference sequence). The CDR3 has 13 amino acids. The V and J ends lost 5 bases and 7 bases respectively, with 11 bases between them. DNA for the CDR3: TGTGCCAGCAGTCCGCGGGGCGTCGGGGAGCTGTTTTTT. Its protein product is CASSPRGVGELFF.